This T cell receptor beta chain was identified during a study of blood T cell repertoires in COVID-19. CDR3 length: 18 amino acids. V dropped 3 bases and J dropped 0; count of bases not matched to a gene: 10. From germline, CDR1 is LNHDA and CDR2 SQIVND (reference sequence). Assay: immunoSEQ multiplex PCR; the TCRdb copy retains only in-frame clones and omits some. The repertoire includes about 74,000 clones, approximately 78% of them detected once, and about 6.9% sits in the top ten. The clonotype comes from a human donor in a cohort sampled during active COVID-19. V usage is TRBV19 and J usage is TRBJ2-4; TRBD2 agrees at 8 bases. The sample taken for sequencing was peripheral blood. The chain's CDR3 is CASSMSQRGNLAKNIQYF. The CDR3 bases are TGTGCCAGTAGTATGTCCCAGCGGGGGAATCTAGCCAAAAACATTCAGTACTTC.